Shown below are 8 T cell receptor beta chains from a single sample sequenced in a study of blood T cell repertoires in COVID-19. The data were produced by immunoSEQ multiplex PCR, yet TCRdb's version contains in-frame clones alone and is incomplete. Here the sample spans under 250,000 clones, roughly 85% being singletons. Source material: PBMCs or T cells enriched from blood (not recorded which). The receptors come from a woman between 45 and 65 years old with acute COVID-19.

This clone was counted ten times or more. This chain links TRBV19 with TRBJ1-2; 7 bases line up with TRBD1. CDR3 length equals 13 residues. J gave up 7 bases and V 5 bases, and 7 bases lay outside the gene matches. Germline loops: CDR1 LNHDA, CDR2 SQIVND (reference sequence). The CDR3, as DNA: TGTGCCAGTAGTGCACGGACAGGCGCTGGCTACACCTTC. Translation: CASSARTGAGYTF.

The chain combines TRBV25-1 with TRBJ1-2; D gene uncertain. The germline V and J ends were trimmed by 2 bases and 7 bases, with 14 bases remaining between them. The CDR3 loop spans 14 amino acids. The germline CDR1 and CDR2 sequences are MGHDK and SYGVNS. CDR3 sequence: CASSERAQPGGYTF. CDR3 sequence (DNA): TGTGCCAGCAGTGAAAGAGCACAACCGGGTGGCTACACCTTC.

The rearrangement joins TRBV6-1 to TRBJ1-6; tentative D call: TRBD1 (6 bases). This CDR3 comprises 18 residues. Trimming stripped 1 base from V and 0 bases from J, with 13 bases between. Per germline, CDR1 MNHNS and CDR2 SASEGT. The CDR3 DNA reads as TGTGCCAGCAGTGAAGGCGGCAGGGGAAGCTCCTATAATTCACCCCTCCACTTT. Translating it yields CASSEGGRGSSYNSPLHF.

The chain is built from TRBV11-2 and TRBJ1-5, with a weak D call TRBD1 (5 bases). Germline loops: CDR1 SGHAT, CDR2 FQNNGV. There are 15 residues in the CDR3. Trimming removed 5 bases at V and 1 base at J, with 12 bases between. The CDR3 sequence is CASSDGGRSNQPQHF. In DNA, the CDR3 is TGTGCCAGCAGCGATGGGGGGAGGAGCAATCAGCCCCAGCATTTT.

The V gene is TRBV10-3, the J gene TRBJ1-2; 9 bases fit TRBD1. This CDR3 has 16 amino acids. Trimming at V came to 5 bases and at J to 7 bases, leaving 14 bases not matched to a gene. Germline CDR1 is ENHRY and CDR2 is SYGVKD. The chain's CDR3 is CAISRTGTGPFLGYTF. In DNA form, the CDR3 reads TGTGCCATCAGTAGAACCGGGACAGGGCCGTTTCTTGGCTACACCTTC.

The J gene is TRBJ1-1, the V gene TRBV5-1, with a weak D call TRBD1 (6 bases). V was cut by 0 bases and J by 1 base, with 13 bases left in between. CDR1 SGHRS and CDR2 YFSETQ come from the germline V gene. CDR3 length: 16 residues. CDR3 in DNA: TGCGCCAGCAGCTTGGAACTAGACAGGCCGAACACTGAAGCTTTCTTT. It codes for CASSLELDRPNTEAFF.

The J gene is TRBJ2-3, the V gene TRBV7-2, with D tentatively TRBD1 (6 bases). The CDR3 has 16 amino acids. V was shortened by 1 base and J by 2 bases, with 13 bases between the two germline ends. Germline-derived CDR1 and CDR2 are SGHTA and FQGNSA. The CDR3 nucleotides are TGTGCCAGCAGCTTAGGTCAGGGGACCTTCACAGATACGCAGTATTTT. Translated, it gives CASSLGQGTFTDTQYF.

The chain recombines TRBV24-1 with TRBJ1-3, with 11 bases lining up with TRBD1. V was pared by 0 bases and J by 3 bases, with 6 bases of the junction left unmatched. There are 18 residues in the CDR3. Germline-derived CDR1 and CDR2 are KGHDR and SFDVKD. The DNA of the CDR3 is TGTGCCACCAGTGATTTGCCGCGGACAGGGGGCTTTGGAAACACCATATATTTT. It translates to CATSDLPRTGGFGNTIYF.